This TCR beta chain emerged from a study of radiotherapy plus CTLA-4 blockade in lung cancer. Overall study context: Across the patients, objective responses occurred in about 19%, and disease control in roughly 30%. General observations from the study: Once radiotherapy plus ipilimumab had been given, TCR clones derived from tumor expanded in blood. Interferon-beta, together with early blood T cell clone dynamics, reportedly best predicted response.

TCRdb's copy holds only in-frame clones and misses some; the assay was immunoSEQ multiplex PCR. This sample has fewer than 100,000 clones, with less than 90% found just once. Each patient with chemo-refractory metastatic non-small-cell lung cancer was treated with focal radiation plus CTLA-4 blockade using ipilimumab. The V end was cut by 8 bases, the J end by 9 bases, with 26 bases between. This CDR3 has 16 amino acids. The germline V gene encodes CDR1 MGHRA and CDR2 YSYEKL. In its sample, this clone was seen a few times. Its cognate antigen is unknown. The chain couples TRBV4-1 to TRBJ2-1, with D possibly TRBD2 on 6 matching bases. This specimen was peripheral blood, taken from a patient treated with radiotherapy plus ipilimumab. The source of this sequence is a human donor with non-small cell lung cancer who had stable disease on radiotherapy plus ipilimumab. As DNA, the CDR3 is TGCGCCAGCCCCTCGTCCGGAGGGCCTCAGTGCAGTGAGCAGTTCTTC. It is translated as CASPSSGGPQCSEQFF.